A selection of T cell receptor beta chains follows, all from one sample in a study of T cells after yellow fever vaccination. A single record per CDR3 protein comes from TCRdb applying MiXCR to the 5' RACE reads. There are around 310,000 distinct CDR3 sequences in the sample; roughly 4.3% occur only once, and approximately 24% lies in the top ten. This specimen was PBMCs, taken 5 days after the yellow fever booster vaccination. The receptors were gathered from a man between 18 and 29 years old who received the YFV17D yellow fever vaccine. Each CDR3 is given with its conserved first and last residue. The order of the fields is V gene, CDR3 protein.

>TRBV19
CASSTRDFTDTQYF
>TRBV5-1
CASSLEQGRADTQYF
>TRBV7-2
CASSLQAGDGETQYF
>TRBV6-5
CASSYGGARVGYTF
>TRBV12-3/TRBV12-4
CASSALGAEAFF
>TRBV5-1
CASSFTTSGGTDTQYF
>TRBV5-1
CASSSTGGMNTEAFF
>TRBV7-9
CASSLPGQVLTGELFF
>TRBV8-2
CGTTQRPF
>TRBV19
CASSLQTDSPLHF
>TRBV12-3/TRBV12-4
CASSPDRSNQPQHF
>TRBV9
CASSGGAWNNEQFF
>TRBV5-1
CASSTGTGNYGYTF
>TRBV5-1
CASSTTSITYEQYF
>TRBV19
CASSGGGVMGQFF
>TRBV6-2/TRBV6-3
CASSFPTRMTSTDTQYF